The entry below describes one T cell receptor (beta chain). Its target is unknown. This specimen comes from a study of shared clonotypes between healthy human individuals. Study-level results: On the whole, naive subsets had larger estimated richness than memory subsets had. Rarefaction showed sorted-subset sequencing was incomplete despite large depth.

Profiling relied on immunoSEQ multiplex PCR, and the TCRdb table lists in-frame clones only, not all of them. Among 98,000 or so clones listed, approximately 70% were seen once. Germline V gene sequence: CDR1 MGHRA, CDR2 YSYEKL. Trimming cost V 1 base and J 0 bases, with 7 bases left between them. There are 15 residues in the CDR3. All donors qualified as healthy HIV-negative adults and had experienced no recent acute infections or vaccinations. CD8 memory merged CD45RO+ with CCR7-negative CD45RA+ TemRA cells. Sequenced sample: memory CD8+ T cells sorted from blood. Subset of the sample: CD45RO+ cells pooled with CCR7-negative TemRA cells. The clonotype originates from a woman between 25 and 40 years old in good health. This sequence joins TRBV4-1 and TRBJ2-1; D is undetermined. For the CDR3, the DNA is TGCGCCAGCAGCCAAGGGACCAGCTCCTACAATGAGCAGTTCTTC. As protein: CASSQGTSSYNEQFF.